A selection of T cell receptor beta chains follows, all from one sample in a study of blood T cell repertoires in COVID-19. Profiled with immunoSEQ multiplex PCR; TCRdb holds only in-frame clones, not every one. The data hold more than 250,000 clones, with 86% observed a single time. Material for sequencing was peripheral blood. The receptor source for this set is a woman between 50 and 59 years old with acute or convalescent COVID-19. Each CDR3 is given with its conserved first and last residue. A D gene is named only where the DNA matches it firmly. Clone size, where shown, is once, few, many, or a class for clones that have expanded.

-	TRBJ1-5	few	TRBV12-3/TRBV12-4	CASSLDREGPQHF	TGTGCCAGCAGTTTAGACAGGGAGGGCCCCCAGCATTTT
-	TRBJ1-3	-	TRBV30	CAWTRAGNTIYF	TGTGCCTGGACCCGAGCAGGAAACACCATATATTTT
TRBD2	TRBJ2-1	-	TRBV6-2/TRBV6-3	CASSHFAGLSRGTSVYNEQFF	TGTGCCAGCAGTCACTTTGCTGGGCTCTCGAGGGGGACTAGCGTCTACAATGAGCAGTTCTTC
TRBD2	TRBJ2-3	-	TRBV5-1	CASSLGTLAGLSTDTQYF	TGCGCCAGCAGCTTGGGAACCCTAGCGGGACTAAGCACAGATACGCAGTATTTT
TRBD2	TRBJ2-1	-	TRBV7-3	CASSPGGAYNEQFF	TGTGCCAGCAGCCCCGGGGGGGCTTACAATGAGCAGTTCTTC
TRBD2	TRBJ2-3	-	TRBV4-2	CASSQAIAGFPDTQYF	TGTGCCAGCAGCCAAGCGATAGCGGGTTTCCCTGATACGCAGTATTTT
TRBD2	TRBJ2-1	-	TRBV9	CASSPLAGGHPNEQFF	TGTGCCAGCAGCCCGCTAGCGGGAGGGCACCCCAACGAGCAGTTCTTC
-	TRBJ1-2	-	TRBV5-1	CASSLGRDTGPRPNYGYTF	TGCGCCAGCAGCTTGGGCCGGGACACCGGTCCACGTCCGAACTATGGCTACACCTTC
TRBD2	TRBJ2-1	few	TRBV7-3	CASNKGLAGHRNEQFF	TGTGCCAGCAACAAGGGACTAGCGGGGCACCGCAATGAGCAGTTCTTC
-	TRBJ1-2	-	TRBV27	CASSLGGFPYGYTF	TGTGCCAGCAGTTTGGGGGGGTTCCCCTATGGCTACACCTTC
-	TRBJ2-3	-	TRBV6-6	CASSLLAPGTDTQYF	TGTGCCAGCAGTCTACTAGCCCCCGGGACAGATACGCAGTATTTT
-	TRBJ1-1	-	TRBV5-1	CASSLSGMNTEAFF	TGCGCCAGCAGCTTGTCAGGCATGAACACTGAAGCTTTCTTT
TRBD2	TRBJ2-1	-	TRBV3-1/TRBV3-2	CASSQDTGTRPRVAGDRNEQFF	TGTGCCAGCAGCCAAGACACCGGGACACGCCCCCGCGTAGCGGGAGATCGAAATGAGCAGTTCTTC
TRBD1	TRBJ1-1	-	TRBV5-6	CASRGDRGNTEAFF	TGTGCCAGCAGAGGTGACAGGGGTAACACTGAAGCTTTCTTT
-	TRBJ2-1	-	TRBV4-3	CASSQEGSGSSYNEQFF	TGCGCCAGCAGCCAAGAGGGATCGGGGAGCTCCTACAATGAGCAGTTCTTC
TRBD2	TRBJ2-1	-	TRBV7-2	CASSLTSGSWDEQFF	TGTGCCAGCAGCTTAACTAGCGGGAGTTGGGATGAGCAGTTCTTC
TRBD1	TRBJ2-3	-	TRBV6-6	CASRKIRQGHRDTQYF	TGTGCCAGCAGGAAAATAAGACAGGGGCATAGAGATACGCAGTATTTT
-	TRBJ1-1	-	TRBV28	CASSPDKNTEAFF	TGTGCCAGCAGTCCGGACAAGAACACTGAAGCTTTCTTT
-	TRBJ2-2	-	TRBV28	CASSSTGSGELFF	TGTGCCAGCAGTAGTACAGGGTCCGGGGAGCTGTTTTTT
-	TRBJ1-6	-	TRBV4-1	CASSQGALRGSYNSPLHF	TGCGCCAGCAGCCAAGGAGCACTCAGGGGCTCCTATAATTCACCCCTCCACTTT
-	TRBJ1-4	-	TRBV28	CASRGGGAREKLFF	TGTGCCAGCAGGGGTGGTGGGGCTCGGGAAAAACTGTTTTTT
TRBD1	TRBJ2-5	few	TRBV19	CASSMEGNRGIKETQYF	TGTGCCAGTAGTATGGAAGGGAACAGGGGGATAAAGGAGACCCAGTACTTC
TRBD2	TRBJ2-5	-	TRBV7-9	CASRETSGRETQYF	TGTGCCAGCAGGGAGACTAGCGGGAGAGAGACCCAGTACTTC